Included here is one T cell receptor beta chain sequence, with context. This record comes from a study of response to subunit inactivated influenza vaccine. V dropped 2 bases and J dropped 5 bases, with 12 bases sitting between them. The CDR3 runs 14 residues. CDR1 and CDR2 (germline): ENHRY, SYGVKD. TCRdb re-called the RT-PCR reads with MiXCR, one entry per CDR3 protein. The sample includes about 620,000 distinct CDR3 sequences, roughly 10% of them seen just once. This sequence joins TRBV10-3 and TRBJ2-5, with D possibly being TRBD2 (5 bases). The receptor's source is a man aged 45 to 65 who received an inactivated influenza vaccine. Sequenced material: PBMCs from blood, taken on the day of vaccination. CDR3 residues: CAISETDRGETQYF. CDR3 DNA: TGTGCCATCAGTGAGACAGACCGAGGGGAGACCCAGTACTTC.